This TCR beta chain was recovered during a study of T cells after yellow fever vaccination. TCRdb independently ran MiXCR on the 5' RACE reads; one entry per CDR3 protein. This sample has roughly 340,000 distinct CDR3 sequences; roughly 9.4% occur once, and the top ten carry about a sixth. The CDR3 covers 15 residues. CDR1 and CDR2 from the germline V gene are MNHEY and SVGEGT. The V gene lost 2 bases and the J gene lost 0 bases, with 7 bases spanning the gap. This clonotype was observed a few times. Sequenced material: PBMCs, taken on the day of the first yellow fever vaccination. The receptor was derived from a man aged 18 to 30 who received the YFV17D yellow fever vaccine. V usage is TRBV6-2 or TRBV6-3 and J usage is TRBJ1-4, with unresolved D. CDR3 residues: CASSYILTTNEKLFF. In DNA form, the CDR3 reads TGTGCCAGCAGTTACATCCTAACAACTAATGAAAAACTGTTTTTT.